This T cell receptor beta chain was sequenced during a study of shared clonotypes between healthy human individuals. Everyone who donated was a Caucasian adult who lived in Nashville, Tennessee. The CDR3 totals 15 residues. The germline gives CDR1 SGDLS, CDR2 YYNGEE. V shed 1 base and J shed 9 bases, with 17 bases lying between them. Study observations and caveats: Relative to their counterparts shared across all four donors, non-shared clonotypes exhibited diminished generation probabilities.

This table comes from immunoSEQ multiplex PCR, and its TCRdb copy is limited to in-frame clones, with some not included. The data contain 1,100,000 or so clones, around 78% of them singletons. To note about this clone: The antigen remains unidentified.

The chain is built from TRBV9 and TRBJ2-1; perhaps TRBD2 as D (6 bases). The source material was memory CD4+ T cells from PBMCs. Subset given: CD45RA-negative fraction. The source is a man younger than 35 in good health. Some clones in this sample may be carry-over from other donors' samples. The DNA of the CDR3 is TGTGCCAGCAGCGTAATAGGGGACTCCCGGGTTGAGCAGTTCTTC. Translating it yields CASSVIGDSRVEQFF.